The 6 T cell receptor beta chains below come from one sample, sequenced in a study of T-cell reconstitution after alpha-beta-depleted transplantation in children. Unique molecular identifiers were incorporated into the prepared TCRbeta library. TCRdb re-called the PCR reads through MiXCR, storing one row per CDR3 protein. The sample has about 640,000 distinct CDR3 sequences; roughly 17% are singletons. This sample comprised PBMCs from the stem cell graft donor, obtained from the stem cell graft. The receptors here all came from a human donor who donated a stem cell graft to a child with acute myeloid leukemia.

This clonotype showed up many times. This chain joins TRBV5-1 and TRBJ2-5; D perhaps matches TRBD1 (5 bases). Trimming left V 2 bases short and J 5 bases short, with 13 bases between. The CDR3 contains 14 residues. CDR1 and CDR2 from the germline V gene are SGHRS and YFSETQ. The CDR3 is CASSLGASRETQYF. The CDR3 bases are TGCGCCAGCAGCTTAGGGGCTTCGAGGGAGACCCAGTACTTC. The full variable domain, its missing parts supplied by reference TRBV5-1 and TRBJ2-5, is KAGVTQTPRYLIKTRGQQVTLSCSPISGHRSVSWYQQTPGQGLQFLFEYFSETQRNKGNFPGRFSGRQFSNSRSEMNVSTLELGDSALYLCASSLGASRETQYFGPGTRLLVL.

This clonotype has a count of ten or more. The J gene is TRBJ2-3, the V gene TRBV4-2; 8 nucleotides align to TRBD1. V gave up 3 bases and J gave up 5 bases; unmatched junction bases: 10. The CDR3 totals 16 residues. Looked up from germline, CDR1 is LGHNA and CDR2 is YNFKEQ. The CDR3 region is CASSQRGQGAGDTQYF. The DNA for the CDR3 is TGTGCCAGCAGCCAGAGGGGGCAGGGGGCTGGAGATACGCAGTATTTT.

This clonotype was picked up many times. The chain combines TRBV15 with TRBJ1-5; D call uncertain. Looked up from germline, CDR1 is LNHNV and CDR2 is YYDKDF (reference sequence). Trimming left V 5 bases short and J 6 bases short, with 14 bases between. The CDR3 totals 14 residues. Here the CDR3 reads CATSLNEGVQPQHF. The CDR3 DNA reads TGTGCCACCAGCCTCAATGAGGGAGTTCAGCCCCAGCATTTT.

This rearrangement joins TRBV25-1 to TRBJ2-4, with a possible D match to TRBD2 (7 bases). Germline V gene sequence: CDR1 MGHDK, CDR2 SYGVNS. The V and J ends lost 6 bases and 8 bases respectively, with 14 bases between them. The CDR3 length is 13 residues. DNA for the CDR3: TGTGCCAGCAGCCCGGGGGGCGGGGACATTCAGTACTTC. This codes for CASSPGGGDIQYF.

This clonotype was detected many times. This rearrangement joins TRBV20-1 to TRBJ2-1; 11 nucleotides match TRBD2. Looked up from germline, CDR1 is DFQATT and CDR2 is SNEGSKA (reference sequence). Trimming cost V 7 bases and J 0 bases; bases outside gene matches: 5. This CDR3 contains 15 residues. DNA for the CDR3: TGCAGTGGGGTCCTAGCGGGGGGCTCCTACAATGAGCAGTTCTTC. This gives the protein CSGVLAGGSYNEQFF.

The V gene is TRBV18, the J gene TRBJ2-1; D remains unclear. V was shortened by 2 bases and J by 15 bases, with 11 bases between the two germline ends. Germline V gene sequence: CDR1 KGHSH, CDR2 LQKENI. The CDR3 sequence is 11 residues long. The CDR3 reads CASSPDIGGFF. CDR3 nucleotides: TGTGCCAGCTCACCAGACATCGGTGGGTTCTTC.